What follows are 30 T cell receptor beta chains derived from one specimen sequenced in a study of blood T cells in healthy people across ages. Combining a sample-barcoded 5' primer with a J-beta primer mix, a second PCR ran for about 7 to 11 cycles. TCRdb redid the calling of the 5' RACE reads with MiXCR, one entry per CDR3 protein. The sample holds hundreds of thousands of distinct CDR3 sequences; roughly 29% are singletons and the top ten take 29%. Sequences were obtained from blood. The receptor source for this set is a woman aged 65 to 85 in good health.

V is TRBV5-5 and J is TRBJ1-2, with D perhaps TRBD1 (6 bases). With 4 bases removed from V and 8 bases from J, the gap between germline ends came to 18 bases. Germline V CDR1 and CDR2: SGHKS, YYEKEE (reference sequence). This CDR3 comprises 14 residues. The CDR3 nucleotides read TGTGCCAGCAGCCCAGGGGATGGAGGCGGCGGCTACACCTTC. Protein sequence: CASSPGDGGGGYTF.

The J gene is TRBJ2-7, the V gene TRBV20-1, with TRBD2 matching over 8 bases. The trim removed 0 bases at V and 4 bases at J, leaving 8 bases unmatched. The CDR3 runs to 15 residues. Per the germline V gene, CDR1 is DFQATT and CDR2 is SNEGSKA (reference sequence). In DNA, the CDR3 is TGCAGTGCTAGAGAAACTAGCGGTCTCACTTACGAGCAGTACTTC. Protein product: CSARETSGLTYEQYF.

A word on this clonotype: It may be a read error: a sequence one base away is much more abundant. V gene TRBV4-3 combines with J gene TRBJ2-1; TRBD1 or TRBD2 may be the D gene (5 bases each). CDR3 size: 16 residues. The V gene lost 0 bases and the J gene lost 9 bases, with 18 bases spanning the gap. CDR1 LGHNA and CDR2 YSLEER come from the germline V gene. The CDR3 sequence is CASSQDGTRALFEQFF. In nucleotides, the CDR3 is TGCGCCAGCAGCCAAGATGGGACGCGAGCCCTCTTTGAGCAGTTCTTC.

The CDR3 DNA sequence: TGTGCCAGCAGTGATCGGGGGAACACTGAAGCTTTCTTT. It codes for CASSDRGNTEAFF. The chain carries TRBV6-1 and TRBJ1-1; no definite D call. Looked up from germline, CDR1 is MNHNS and CDR2 is SASEGT. This CDR3 spans 13 amino acids. Deletions cut 3 bases from V and 1 base from J, with 6 bases between.

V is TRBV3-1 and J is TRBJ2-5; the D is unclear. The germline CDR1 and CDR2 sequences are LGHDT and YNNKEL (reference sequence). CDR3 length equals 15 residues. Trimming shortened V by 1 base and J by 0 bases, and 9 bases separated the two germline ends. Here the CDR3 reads CASSQGDGNQETQYF. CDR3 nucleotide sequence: TGTGCCAGCAGCCAAGGAGACGGAAACCAAGAGACCCAGTACTTC.

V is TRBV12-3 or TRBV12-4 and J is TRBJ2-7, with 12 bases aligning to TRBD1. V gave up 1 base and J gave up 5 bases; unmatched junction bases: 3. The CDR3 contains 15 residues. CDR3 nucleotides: TGTGCCAGCAGTTTAGAGGGACAGGGGGCTAACGAGCAGTACTTC. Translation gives CASSLEGQGANEQYF.

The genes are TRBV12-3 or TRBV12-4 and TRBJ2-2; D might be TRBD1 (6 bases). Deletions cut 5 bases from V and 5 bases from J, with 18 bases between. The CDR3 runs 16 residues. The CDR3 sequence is CASSPRLRGGTGELFF. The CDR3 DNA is TGTGCCAGCAGTCCGAGACTCAGAGGGGGTACCGGGGAGCTGTTTTTT.

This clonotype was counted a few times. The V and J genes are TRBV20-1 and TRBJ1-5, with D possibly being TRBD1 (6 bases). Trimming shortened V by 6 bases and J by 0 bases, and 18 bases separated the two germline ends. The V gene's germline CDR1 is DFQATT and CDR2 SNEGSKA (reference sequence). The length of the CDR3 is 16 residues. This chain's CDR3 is CSARSNGQLSNQPQHF. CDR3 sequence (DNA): TGCAGTGCGAGAAGTAACGGACAGCTTAGCAATCAGCCCCAGCATTTT.

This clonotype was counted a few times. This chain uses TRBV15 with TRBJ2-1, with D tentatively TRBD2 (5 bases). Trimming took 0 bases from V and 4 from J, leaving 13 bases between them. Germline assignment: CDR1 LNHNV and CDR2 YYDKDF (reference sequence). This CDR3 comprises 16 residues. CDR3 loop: CATSREASGPYNEQFF. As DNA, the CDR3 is TGTGCCACCAGCAGAGAAGCCAGCGGCCCTTACAATGAGCAGTTCTTC.

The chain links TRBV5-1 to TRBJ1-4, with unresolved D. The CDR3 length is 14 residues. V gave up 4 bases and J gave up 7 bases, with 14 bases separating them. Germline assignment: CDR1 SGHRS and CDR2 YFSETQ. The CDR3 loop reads CASSPGGKGEKLFF. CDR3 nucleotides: TGCGCCAGCAGCCCTGGAGGGAAGGGTGAAAAACTGTTTTTT.

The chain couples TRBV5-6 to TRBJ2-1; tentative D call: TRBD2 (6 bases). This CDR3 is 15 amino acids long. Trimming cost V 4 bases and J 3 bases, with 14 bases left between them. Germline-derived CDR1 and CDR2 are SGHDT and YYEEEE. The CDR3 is CASSPGTSYYNEQFF. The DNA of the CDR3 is TGTGCCAGCAGCCCCGGGACTTCCTACTACAATGAGCAGTTCTTC.

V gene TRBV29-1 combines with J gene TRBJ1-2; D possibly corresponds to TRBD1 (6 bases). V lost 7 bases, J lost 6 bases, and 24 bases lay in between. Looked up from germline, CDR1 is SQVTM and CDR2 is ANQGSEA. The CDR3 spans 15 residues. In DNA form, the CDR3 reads TGCAGCGCCCCGGGGGGCGAGGGGGTCCTAAATGGCTACACCTTC. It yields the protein CSAPGGEGVLNGYTF.

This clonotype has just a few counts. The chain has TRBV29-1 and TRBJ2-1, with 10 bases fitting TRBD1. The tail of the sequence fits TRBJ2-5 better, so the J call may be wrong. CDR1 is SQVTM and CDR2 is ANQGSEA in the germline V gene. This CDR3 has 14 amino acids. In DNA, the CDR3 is TGCAGCGCACCGGGACAGGGGCAAGACTGGGCCCAGTACTTC. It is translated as CSAPGQGQDWAQYF.

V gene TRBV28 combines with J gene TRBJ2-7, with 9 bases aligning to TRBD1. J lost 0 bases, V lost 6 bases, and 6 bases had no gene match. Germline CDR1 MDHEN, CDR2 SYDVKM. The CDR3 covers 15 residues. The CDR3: CASSTDRGSSYEQYF. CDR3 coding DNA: TGTGCCAGCAGCACAGACAGGGGGAGCTCCTACGAGCAGTACTTC.

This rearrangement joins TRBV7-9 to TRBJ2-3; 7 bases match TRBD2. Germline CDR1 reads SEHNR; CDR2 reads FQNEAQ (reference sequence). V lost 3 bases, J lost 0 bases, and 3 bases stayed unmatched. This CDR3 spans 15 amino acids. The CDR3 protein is CASSFGGGSTDTQYF. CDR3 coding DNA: TGTGCCAGCAGCTTCGGCGGGGGTAGCACAGATACGCAGTATTTT.

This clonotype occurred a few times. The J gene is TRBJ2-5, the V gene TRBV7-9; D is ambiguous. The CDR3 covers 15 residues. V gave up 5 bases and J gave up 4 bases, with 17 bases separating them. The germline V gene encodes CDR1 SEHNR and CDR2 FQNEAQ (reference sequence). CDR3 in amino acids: CASSPTDLRRETQYF. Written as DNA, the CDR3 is TGTGCCAGCAGCCCGACCGACCTACGCAGAGAGACCCAGTACTTC. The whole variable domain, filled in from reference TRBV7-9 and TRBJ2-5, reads DTGVSQNPRHKITKRGQNVTFRCDPISEHNRLYWYRQTLGQGPEFLTYFQNEAQLEKSRLLSDRFSAERPKGSFSTLEIQRTEQGDSAMYLCASSPTDLRRETQYFGPGTRLLVL.

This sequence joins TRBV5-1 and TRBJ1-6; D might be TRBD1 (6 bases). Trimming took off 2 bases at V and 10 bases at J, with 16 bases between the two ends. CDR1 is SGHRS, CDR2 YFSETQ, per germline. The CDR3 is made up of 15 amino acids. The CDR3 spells CASSFKGGRGSPLHF. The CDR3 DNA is TGCGCCAGCAGCTTTAAAGGGGGTAGGGGCTCACCCCTCCACTTT.

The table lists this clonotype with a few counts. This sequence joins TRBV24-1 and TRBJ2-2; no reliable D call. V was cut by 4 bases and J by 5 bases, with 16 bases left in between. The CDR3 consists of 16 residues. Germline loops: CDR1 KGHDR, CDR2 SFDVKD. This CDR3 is CATSDPLPMGTGELFF. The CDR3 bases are TGTGCCACCAGTGACCCTCTTCCCATGGGGACCGGGGAGCTGTTTTTT.

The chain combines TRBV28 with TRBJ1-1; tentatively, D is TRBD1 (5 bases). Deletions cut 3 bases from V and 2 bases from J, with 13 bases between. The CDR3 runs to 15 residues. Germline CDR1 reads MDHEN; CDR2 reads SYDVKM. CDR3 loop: CASSLVDSLNTEAFF. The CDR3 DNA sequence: TGTGCCAGCAGTTTGGTCGACAGCCTAAACACTGAAGCTTTCTTT.

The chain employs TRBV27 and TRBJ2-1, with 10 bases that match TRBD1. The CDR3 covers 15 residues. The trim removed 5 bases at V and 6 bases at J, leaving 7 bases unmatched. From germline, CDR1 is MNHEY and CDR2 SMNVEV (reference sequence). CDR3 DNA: TGTGCCAGCAGTCCGAGACAGGGGGCTTTCAATGAGCAGTTCTTC. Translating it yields CASSPRQGAFNEQFF.

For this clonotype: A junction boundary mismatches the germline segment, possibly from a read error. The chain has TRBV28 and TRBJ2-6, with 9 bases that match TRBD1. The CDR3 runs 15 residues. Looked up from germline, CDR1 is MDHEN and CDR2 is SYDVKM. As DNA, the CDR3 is TGTGCCAGCACTTTACAGGGGGCCGGGGCCAACATCCTGACTTTC. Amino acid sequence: CASTLQGAGANILTF.

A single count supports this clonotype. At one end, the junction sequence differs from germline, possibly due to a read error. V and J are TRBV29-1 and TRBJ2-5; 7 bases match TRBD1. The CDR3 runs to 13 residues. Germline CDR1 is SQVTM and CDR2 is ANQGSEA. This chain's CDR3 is CSVQTGPRETQYF. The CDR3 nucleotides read TGTAGCGTTCAGACAGGGCCCAGGGAGACCCAGTACTTC.

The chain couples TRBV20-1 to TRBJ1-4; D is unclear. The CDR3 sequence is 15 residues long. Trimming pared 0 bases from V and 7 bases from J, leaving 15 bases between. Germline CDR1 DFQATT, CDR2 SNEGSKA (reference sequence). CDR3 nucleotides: TGCAGTGCTAGAGATGGCGAGGTCTTCGTTGAAAAACTGTTTTTT. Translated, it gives CSARDGEVFVEKLFF.

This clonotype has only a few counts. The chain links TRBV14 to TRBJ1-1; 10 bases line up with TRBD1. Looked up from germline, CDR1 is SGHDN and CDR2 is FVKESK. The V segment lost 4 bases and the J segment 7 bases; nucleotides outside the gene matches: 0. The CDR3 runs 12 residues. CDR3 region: CASSRDRGEAFF. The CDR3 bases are TGTGCCAGCAGCCGGGACAGGGGTGAAGCTTTCTTT.

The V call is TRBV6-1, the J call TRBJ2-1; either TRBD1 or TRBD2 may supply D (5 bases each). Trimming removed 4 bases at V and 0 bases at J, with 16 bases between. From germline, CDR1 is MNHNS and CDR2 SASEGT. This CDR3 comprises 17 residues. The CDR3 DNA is TGTGCCAGCAGTGGGGGCCGGGGCGGCCTCTCCTACAATGAGCAGTTCTTC. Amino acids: CASSGGRGGLSYNEQFF.

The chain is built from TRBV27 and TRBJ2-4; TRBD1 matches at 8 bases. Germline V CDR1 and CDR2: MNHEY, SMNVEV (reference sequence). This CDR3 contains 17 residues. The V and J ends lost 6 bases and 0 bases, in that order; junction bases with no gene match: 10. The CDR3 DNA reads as TGTGCCAGCAGGGCTAAAGGGACAGGACTAGCCAAAAACATTCAGTACTTC. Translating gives CASRAKGTGLAKNIQYF.

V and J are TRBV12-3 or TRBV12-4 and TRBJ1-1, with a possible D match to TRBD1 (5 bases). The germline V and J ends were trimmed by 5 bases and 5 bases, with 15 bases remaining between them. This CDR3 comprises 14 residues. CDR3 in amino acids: CASSAGPRGTEAFF. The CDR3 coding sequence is TGTGCCAGCAGTGCAGGACCGCGGGGGACTGAAGCTTTCTTT.

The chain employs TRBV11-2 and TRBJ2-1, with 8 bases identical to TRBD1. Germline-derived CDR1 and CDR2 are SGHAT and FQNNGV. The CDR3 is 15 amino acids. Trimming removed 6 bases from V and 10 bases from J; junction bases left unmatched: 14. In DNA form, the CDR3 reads TGTGCCAGCAGTCCTACCCGCTCCCGGACAGGGGAGCAGTTCTTC. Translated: CASSPTRSRTGEQFF.

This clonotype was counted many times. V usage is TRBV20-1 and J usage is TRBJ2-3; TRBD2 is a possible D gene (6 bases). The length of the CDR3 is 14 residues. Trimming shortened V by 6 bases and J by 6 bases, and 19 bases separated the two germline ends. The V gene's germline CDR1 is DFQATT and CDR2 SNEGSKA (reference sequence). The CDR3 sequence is CSARDSQKWDTQYF. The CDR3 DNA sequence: TGCAGTGCGCGGGACTCCCAGAAGTGGGATACGCAGTATTTT.

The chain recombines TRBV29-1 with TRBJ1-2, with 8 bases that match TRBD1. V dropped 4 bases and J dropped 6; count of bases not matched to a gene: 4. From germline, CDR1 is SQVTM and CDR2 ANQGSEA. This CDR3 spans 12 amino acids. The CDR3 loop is CSVGQGFHGYTF. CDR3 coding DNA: TGCAGCGTTGGACAGGGGTTCCATGGCTACACCTTC.